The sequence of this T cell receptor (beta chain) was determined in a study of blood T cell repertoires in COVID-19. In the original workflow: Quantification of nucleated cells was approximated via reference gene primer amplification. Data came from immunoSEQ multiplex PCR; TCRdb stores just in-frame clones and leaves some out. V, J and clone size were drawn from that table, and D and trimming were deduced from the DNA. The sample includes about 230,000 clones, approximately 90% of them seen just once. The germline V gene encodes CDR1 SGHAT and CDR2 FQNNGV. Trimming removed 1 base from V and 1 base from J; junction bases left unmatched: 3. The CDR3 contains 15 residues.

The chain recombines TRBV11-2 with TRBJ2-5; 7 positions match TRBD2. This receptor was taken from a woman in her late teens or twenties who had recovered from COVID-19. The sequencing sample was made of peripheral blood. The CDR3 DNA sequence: TGTGCCAGCAGCTTAGCAGCTAGCGGCCAAGAGACCCAGTACTTC. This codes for CASSLAASGQETQYF.